The entry below gives a single T cell receptor beta chain sequence along with its context. What antigen it recognizes has not been identified. No base quality values were provided; no much bigger clone lies one nucleotide off. This record belongs to a study of cytomegalovirus exposure and HLA in healthy donors (dated 2017 in TCRdb). In terms of the full investigation: An earlier analysis of about 530 of the donors reported around 280 Gb of sequence data and about 120 million unique TCR beta sequences obtained from about 200 million T cells. Roughly 300 gigabases of sequencing data and 70 million to 85 million unique TCR sequences were included in an early release covering roughly 600 HLA-typed donors. Among the roughly 390 genotyped donors, 81% belonged to the genetic ancestry cluster associated with self-reported Caucasian donors. The study aimed to test whether cataloging public T cell receptors could reveal signatures of past pathogen exposure. The study profiled the T cell repertoires of under 700 subjects by immunosequencing and related them to cytomegalovirus serostatus. In addition to the first cohort of roughly 700 subjects, a separate validation cohort of 130 or so different subjects was used. High-throughput TCR immunosequencing, statistical association of individual TCRs with disease status, and machine learning were combined to predict cytomegalovirus infection status. To study patterns of TCR occurrence, a later analysis re-analyzed previously published TCR beta repertoires from around 700 donors and added high-resolution HLA genotyping. In the later analysis, no new phenotypic data were used to find candidate immune exposures; instead, reliance was placed on TCR beta sequences and their occurrence across donors. To decide whether each TCR beta V gene segment behaved as functional or pseudogenic, an earlier analysis of some 600 of the donors relied on high-throughput TCR beta sequencing. Donor age, sex, ethnicity and CMV serostatus were collected together with the repertoire data. Genome-wide SNP genotypes for about three fifths of the 666 donors were used in a later genetic analysis, which treated that subset as a discovery cohort. Every repertoire in the discovery cohort had been generated on one and the same sequencing platform. HLA typing covered class I and class II loci at four-digit resolution. The number of donors typed differed by locus, with 629-630 for A, B, C, DRB1 and DQB1, 522 for DQA1, about 610 for DPA1, and around 430 for DPB1. Because of strong linkage in the cohort, 5 or 6 DR-DQ haplotypes were treated as single units for association and clustering. Across some 400 genotyped donors of the cohort, an average of roughly 200,000 unique TCR beta nucleotide sequences per donor were sequenced, and around 20% of those sequences were non-productive.

Library preparation employed the immunoSEQ multiplex PCR assay. The multiplex PCR relied on a mix of 60 forward primers for TCR Vbeta segments and 13 reverse primers for TCR Jbeta segments. The CDR3 region of rearranged TCR beta genes was amplified from genomic DNA with a multiplex PCR assay. The Illumina HiSeq System was used to sequence the amplified TCR beta libraries as 87-base-pair reads. In the source study's methods: A later analysis counted about 80 million unique TCR beta chains across the 640 or so repertoires, and some 11 million of these chains were shared by at least two donors. A nearest-neighbor algorithm error-corrected the raw reads and collapsed the reads into unique sequences, merging closely related sequences to remove PCR and sequencing errors. V, D and J gene segments were assigned by aligning CDR3 sequences to IMGT reference sequences. For a sequence to be retained, at least a six-nucleotide match to both a V gene segment and a J gene segment was required. Rearrangements were called productive when the CDR3 lacked stop codons and stayed in frame with V and J; all others were non-productive. Following IMGT convention, CDR3 was defined as the stretch from the second conserved V-encoded cysteine up to the conserved J-encoded phenylalanine. Sequences without an unambiguous match to a single V gene segment were excluded from the earlier analysis of 500 to 700 of the donors. In an earlier analysis of around 590 of the donors, a V segment was called functional when productive rearrangements were above 56.7%, and segregating when the standard deviation between donors exceeded 5%. To diagnose cytomegalovirus status from the catalog of TCR beta chain sequences, a statistical classification framework was built. A later analysis assigned V and J genes by comparing TCR nucleotide sequences with IMGT/GENE-DB human TR gene sequences. The TCRdist pipeline was used in a later analysis to assign CDR3 sequences and most-parsimonious VDJ recombination scenarios. In a later analysis, each TCR beta chain was defined by its CDR3 amino acid sequence together with its V-gene family, and reads lacking a unique V-gene family were excluded. To address suspected cross-contamination and a sequencing artifact, a later analysis removed around 600 highly shared, low-generation-probability nucleotide sequences. In a later analysis, a clonal expansion index for each public chain was calculated from normalized within-repertoire ranks of inferred template counts. Generation probabilities in a later analysis came from a VDJ recombination model fitted to out-of-frame rearrangements, and those results were checked against IGoR. In a later analysis, hypergeometric tests were used to score TCR-TCR, TCR-HLA and TCR-CMV co-occurrence, with a repertoire-size bias correction applied to TCR pairs. False discovery rates were estimated in a later analysis by permuting HLA or CMV assignments 20 times. In a later analysis, co-occurring TCRs were grouped using DBSCAN, with TCRdist sequence similarity added in when clustering inside HLA-allele-positive subsets. For co-occurrence clustering, repertoires with fewer than 30,000 or more than 120,000 public chains were excluded, along with about five repertoires with anomalous nucleotide sharing. TCRdb retrieved this table from immuneACCESS and kept in-frame rearrangements only. Not all clones are present; in checked studies, unresolved V genes account for under half, and no reason is known for the remainder. Clone size and V and J calls were adopted from that table, with D and trimming inferred from the DNA. For this sample there are 150,000 or so clones; approximately 69% appear just once. Around 1.9% of the sample belongs to the ten largest clones.

What the study reported, not specific to this receptor: In a later analysis, several top co-occurrence clusters were reported to appear linked to parvovirus B19, influenza, CMV and Epstein-Barr virus. A few of the identified cytomegalovirus-associated TCR beta chains were confirmed in vitro to be specific for cytomegalovirus antigens. Because counts were too low, approximately 18 rarely observed V segments, including chromosome 9 orphons, were excluded from the earlier analysis of a few hundred of the donors. While some public TCRs were present in many individuals, most TCR sequences turned up only very rarely across donors. A later analysis found that HLA-associated TCR beta chains were more clonally expanded and had lower generation probabilities than equally common non-associated chains. It was suggested by the authors that the approach could potentially be generalized to other disease states and immunological phenotypes. Because HLA typing was missing for some donors at each locus, association tests included only the typed subset. When HLA alleles, especially DR and DQ, strongly co-occurred, attributing TCR associations to individual alleles was difficult. In a later analysis, the rate of TCR association differed among HLA loci, with DRB1 alleles having the most associated TCRs and HLA-C alleles having the fewest. In a later genetic analysis, a missense DCLRE1C variant was associated with V-gene and J-gene trimming of TCR beta chains, and the association was replicated in an independent cohort. A further reported finding was that TCR beta sequences accurately predicted the HLA-A and HLA-B alleles for most subjects in the first cohort. A later genetic analysis reported fewer N-insertions in productive TCRs among donors in an Asian-associated ancestry cluster than the roughly 700-donor mean. For the cohort, immune exposure information was limited to CMV serostatus. In this cohort, only TCR beta chains were sequenced, and detectable features were limited by the absence of alpha or paired-chain data. The presence/absence analyses assumed that sequencing depth was roughly uniform across donors, and that assumption may not be true. In an earlier analysis of 587 of the donors, most TCR beta V segments appeared in productive rearrangements about 87% or about 30% of the time, broadly matching IMGT annotations. According to a later analysis, most CMV-associated TCR beta chains appeared to be HLA-restricted, and the HLA associations seemed to be driven largely by CMV exposure. A later analysis associated approximately 17,000 TCR beta sequences with specific HLA alleles at a false discovery rate of 0.05. The sequencing pipeline was judged likely to have produced a cluster of highly shared sequence variants as a technical artifact. The classifier was reported to diagnose cytomegalovirus status with high specificity and sensitivity in both the original and validation cohorts. Linkage disequilibrium might explain the correlated functional status among segregating V segments, but an unknown experimental factor could not be ruled out. The 87-base-pair reads could not distinguish some IMGT-functional V segments, including TRBV6-2 and TRBV6-3, so those segments were excluded. The study gave a list of some 150 TCR beta chains associated with cytomegalovirus.

The cohort consisted of 600 to 700 healthy bone marrow donors. All cohort members were sampled while nominally healthy, although unrecorded immune exposures were likely present. The donor was CMV seronegative and was included in the group of a few hundred seronegative cohort members. Every donor gave a peripheral blood sample, and the peripheral blood mononuclear cells from that sample were used for TCR beta sequencing. The Qiagen DNeasy Blood Extraction Kit was used to extract genomic DNA from the blood cell samples. The germline V gene yields SNHLY for CDR1 and FYNNEI for CDR2. From its cysteine to its phenylalanine, the CDR3 spans 15 amino acids. Solely the CDR3 DNA is kept, with 45 bases framed from the first base. V was cut back by 5 bases and J by 5 bases, leaving a gap of 13 bases between them.

The specimen sequenced was PBMCs. The receptor was derived from a man aged 25-40 years in good health and CMV-seronegative. In this chain, TRBV2 is recombined with TRBJ1-6, with no confident D gene call. The nucleotide sequence reads as follows: TGTGCCAGCAGTCCCCGAGGGCCGGATAATTCACCCCTCCACTTT. This sequence encodes CASSPRGPDNSPLHF.